This is a list of T cell receptor beta chains from one sample in a study of shared clonotypes between healthy human individuals. Here immunoSEQ multiplex PCR was the method, and the copy in TCRdb shows in-frame clones only, minus some. The data show hundreds of thousands of clones, with 70% to 80% seen just once and roughly an eighth held by the top ten. The source material was PBMCs. Source of these receptors: a woman aged 35 to 49 in good health. Some clones in this sample may be carry-over from other donors' samples. The CDR3 runs from the conserved cysteine through the conserved F or W. A D gene is named only where the DNA matches it firmly. Not every row has a clone size; where given, it reads once, few, many or a size class.

TRBJ1-2 TRBD1 TRBV28 NA TGTGCCAGCAGGGGGGCCGGGACAGGGTTTGGCTACACCTTC CASRGAGTGFGYTF
TRBJ1-2 NA TRBV7-2 NA TGTGCCAGCAGCTTAGAGTACTCTAACTATGGCTACACCTTC CASSLEYSNYGYTF
TRBJ2-1 TRBD2 TRBV11-3 NA TGTGCCAGCAGCCAAGGGACTAACTACAATGAGCAGTTCTTC CASSQGTNYNEQFF
TRBJ2-5 NA TRBV6-9 once TGTGCCAGCAGTTACATATCCCCGGACCACAAAGAGACCCAGTACTTC CASSYISPDHKETQYF
TRBJ1-1 NA TRBV7-8 NA TGTGCCAGCAGCTTCGACCTAGGCCGGGACCTGAACACTGAAGCTTTCTTT CASSFDLGRDLNTEAFF
TRBJ1-5 NA TRBV4-1 once TGCGCCAGCAGCCAAGATGGGGCAGGGGACGATCAGCCCCAGCATTTT CASSQDGAGDDQPQHF
TRBJ1-3 NA TRBV9 NA TGTGCCAGCAGCGTAGCGGAGGGAAACACCATATATTTT CASSVAEGNTIYF
TRBJ2-1 TRBD2 TRBV18 few TGTGCCAGCTCACCGGGCAGCGGGAGGGCCGGCTACAATGAGCAGTTCTTC CASSPGSGRAGYNEQFF
TRBJ2-7 TRBD1 TRBV5-1 few TGCGCCAGCAGCTTGGGACAGGGGACTGAGCAGTACTTC CASSLGQGTEQYF
TRBJ2-7 TRBD1 TRBV5-1 NA TGCGCCAGCAGCTTGGCCGGGACAGGAGTGCTCGAGCAGTACTTC CASSLAGTGVLEQYF
TRBJ2-1 TRBD1 TRBV7-9 many TGTGCCAGCATGAGGGGACAGGGGCGATCCAATGAGCAGTTCTTC CASMRGQGRSNEQFF
TRBJ2-7 NA TRBV5-6 NA TGTGCCAGCAGCACGCGAGGAAGGAGCTCCTACGAGCAGTACTTC CASSTRGRSSYEQYF
TRBJ2-3 TRBD2 TRBV7-8 NA TGTGCCAGCAGCCCCCCTGGGCTAGCGGATGTAGATACGCAGTATTTT CASSPPGLADVDTQYF
TRBJ2-1 NA TRBV20-1 NA TGCAGTGCTAGAGACGGGTATGAGCAGTTCTTC CSARDGYEQFF
TRBJ2-7 TRBD2 TRBV7-2 NA TGTGCCAGCAGCTTAGGAGGGGCGGGCGGGAGCTACGAGCAGTACTTC CASSLGGAGGSYEQYF
TRBJ2-3 TRBD2 TRBV5-5 NA TGTGCCAGCAGCCTACTAGCGGGAATCCCCACAGATACGCAGTATTTT CASSLLAGIPTDTQYF
TRBJ2-7 NA TRBV6-5 few TGTGCCAGCAGACGAGACAGGACCGCCTACGAGCAGTACTTC CASRRDRTAYEQYF
TRBJ2-5 NA TRBV2 NA TGTGCCAGCAGTTGGGCTGCCCAAGAGACCCAGTACTTC CASSWAAQETQYF
TRBJ1-2 NA TRBV29-1 once TGCAGCGTTGAAGTAGCAAAGGGGGGGGCGGTGAAAAATGGCTACACCTTC CSVEVAKGGAVKNGYTF
TRBJ1-1 NA TRBV21-1 NA TGTGCCAGCAGCAAGGGTTATGCGAACACTGAAGCTTTCTTT CASSKGYANTEAFF
TRBJ2-7 NA TRBV29-1 NA TGCAGCGCTGGACAGAGCTCCTACGAGCAGTACTTC CSAGQSSYEQYF
TRBJ2-2 NA TRBV7-6 once TGTGCCAGCAGCTTACCAAGCCCGGCGAACACCGGGGAGCTGTTTTTT CASSLPSPANTGELFF
TRBJ2-2 NA TRBV6-6 NA TGTGCCAGCAGTCTAGCTGGCGGGGAGCTGTTTTTT CASSLAGGELFF
TRBJ2-5 TRBD2 TRBV7-6 NA TGTGCCAGCAGCTTATCCGCGGGAGTTGAGACCCAGTACTTC CASSLSAGVETQYF
TRBJ2-5 NA TRBV28 NA TGTGCCAGCAGTCCCCCAGGGGGAGGCTGGGTGACCCAGTACTTC CASSPPGGGWVTQYF
TRBJ2-1 TRBD1 TRBV19 NA TGTGCCAGTACGCCCGAACAGGGGGCCTACAATGAGCAGTTCTTC CASTPEQGAYNEQFF
TRBJ2-2 NA TRBV6-4 many TGTGCCAGCAGTACCACCCAGGAGAACACCGGGGAGCTGTTTTTT CASSTTQENTGELFF
TRBJ2-7 NA TRBV7-5 NA TGTGTCAGAAGCCGACCGGACGCGTACGAGCAGTACTTC CVRSRPDAYEQYF
TRBJ1-2 NA TRBV30 NA TGTGCCTGGAGTCCGGGCCGTTCCTGTGGCTACACCTTC CAWSPGRSCGYTF
TRBJ2-7 TRBD1 TRBV28 few TGTGCCAGCAGTTACCCTAGGGGGCAGCCAAGAGAATCCGAGCAGTACTTC CASSYPRGQPRESEQYF
TRBJ2-3 TRBD2 TRBV27 NA TGTGCCAGCAGACCGGGACTAGCGGGAGCGGGGACAGATACGCAGTATTTT CASRPGLAGAGTDTQYF
TRBJ2-7 TRBD2 TRBV5-1 NA TGCGCCAGCAGCGAGGGACTAGCGGGACCCTACGAGCAGTACTTC CASSEGLAGPYEQYF
TRBJ2-3 TRBD2 TRBV7-3 NA TGTGCCAGCAGCCCGACTAGCGGGAATAGAGATACGCAGTATTTT CASSPTSGNRDTQYF
TRBJ2-7 NA TRBV18 NA TGTGCCAGCTCACCAGAAGTGGAGGGCTACGAGCAGTACTTC CASSPEVEGYEQYF
TRBJ2-1 TRBD2 TRBV4-1 NA TGCGCCAGCAGCCAAATAGCGGGAGCCTACAATGAGCAGTTCTTC CASSQIAGAYNEQFF
TRBJ2-1 TRBD2 TRBV7-6 NA TGTGCCAGCAGCCTCCTAGCGGGGAGCACGGATGAGCAGTTCTTC CASSLLAGSTDEQFF
TRBJ1-2 TRBD1 TRBV28 NA TGTGCCAGCAGCCTACCACGGACAGGGGGAAGGTCTGGCTACACCTTC CASSLPRTGGRSGYTF
TRBJ2-5 NA TRBV28 few TGTGCCCTCTCGATGGGAGATGGGCAAGAGACCCAGTACTTC CALSMGDGQETQYF
TRBJ2-2 TRBD1 TRBV7-2 NA TGTGCCAGCAGCTCGGACAGGGGCCTACTGAACACCGGGGAGCTGTTTTTT CASSSDRGLLNTGELFF
TRBJ1-4 NA TRBV18 NA TGTGCCAGCTCACGTTTGGCAGGGACCCCGGGGGTTGAAAAACTGTTTTTT CASSRLAGTPGVEKLFF
TRBJ1-4 TRBD1 TRBV27 NA TGTGCCAGCCACAGGGGGCGCGGGTCTAATGAAAAACTGTTTTTT CASHRGRGSNEKLFF
TRBJ1-1 NA TRBV30 NA TGTGCCTGGGCAGGGTACACTGAAGCTTTCTTT CAWAGYTEAFF
TRBJ2-7 TRBD1 TRBV19 NA TGTGCCAGTAGTATAGGGTTCGGCACAGGGGGGTCCGAGCAGTACTTC CASSIGFGTGGSEQYF
TRBJ2-2 NA TRBV5-1 NA TGCGCCAGCAGCTTGGCCTTAAGTACCGGGGAGCTGTTTTTT CASSLALSTGELFF
TRBJ2-5 TRBD2 TRBV18 NA TGTGCCAGCTCAGATCTAGCGGGAGGCGGGGAGACCCAGTACTTC CASSDLAGGGETQYF
TRBJ2-2 TRBD1 TRBV7-2 NA TGTGCCAGCAGCGAGAGACAGGGGGCATCGACCGGGGAGCTGTTTTTT CASSERQGASTGELFF
TRBJ2-7 NA TRBV25-1 many TGTGCCAGCAAAGACGGATACTTC CASKDGYF
TRBJ2-2 NA TRBV5-1 few TGCGCCAGCAGCTTGGGTCTAGCGATTACCGGGGAGCTGTTTTTT CASSLGLAITGELFF
TRBJ2-5 TRBD2 TRBV27 NA TGTGCCAGCAGTGAGCTAGCGGGAGTAGAGACCCAGTACTTC CASSELAGVETQYF